A selection of T cell receptor beta chains follows, all from one sample in a study of T cell responses to AZD1222 COVID-19 vaccine. Data came from immunoSEQ multiplex PCR; TCRdb stores just in-frame clones and leaves some out. The repertoire holds about 92,000 clones, with 80% to 90% as singletons. Sequenced here: peripheral blood, sampled on day 0 of AZD1222 vaccination. These TCRs come from an adult in good health. Both conserved end residues are part of each CDR3. Fields, in order: V gene, D gene, clone size, J gene, CDR3 DNA, CDR3 protein. A D gene is named only where the DNA matches it firmly. Size is stated for part of the rows, as once, few or many counts, or as a class when the clone is expanded.

v_call: TRBV5-4; d_call: .; clone_size: .; j_call: TRBJ2-4; cdr3_nt: TGTGCCAGCAGCTTGGAGGCGGGCCAAGGGAACATTCAGTACTTC; cdr3_aa: CASSLEAGQGNIQYF
v_call: TRBV21-1; d_call: .; clone_size: .; j_call: TRBJ2-1; cdr3_nt: TGTGCCAGCAGCAAAGACGGGGTTTACTCCTACAATGAGCAGTTCTTC; cdr3_aa: CASSKDGVYSYNEQFF
v_call: TRBV6-5; d_call: TRBD1; clone_size: .; j_call: TRBJ1-1; cdr3_nt: TGTGCCAGCAGGCCAACAGGGGAGTACACTGAAGCTTTCTTT; cdr3_aa: CASRPTGEYTEAFF
v_call: TRBV5-6; d_call: TRBD2; clone_size: .; j_call: TRBJ2-3; cdr3_nt: TGTGCCAGCAGCCCTGGGACTAGCGGGAGCCCAGATACGCAGTATTTT; cdr3_aa: CASSPGTSGSPDTQYF
v_call: TRBV7-3; d_call: TRBD1; clone_size: .; j_call: TRBJ1-2; cdr3_nt: TGTGCCAGCAGCTTAACGAGGACAGGGATCGGGGGCTACACCTTC; cdr3_aa: CASSLTRTGIGGYTF
v_call: TRBV19; d_call: TRBD1; clone_size: once; j_call: TRBJ1-1; cdr3_nt: TGTGCCAGTAGTGGGACAGGCGTGAACACTGAAGCTTTCTTT; cdr3_aa: CASSGTGVNTEAFF
v_call: TRBV11-2; d_call: TRBD2; clone_size: .; j_call: TRBJ2-7; cdr3_nt: TGTGCCAGCAGCTCAGGACTAGCGGGGGGGCGAAGCGAGCAGTACTTC; cdr3_aa: CASSSGLAGGRSEQYF
v_call: TRBV6-5; d_call: .; clone_size: .; j_call: TRBJ1-5; cdr3_nt: TGTGCCAGCAGTTACTCGGGGCAGGGGAATCAGCCCCAGCATTTT; cdr3_aa: CASSYSGQGNQPQHF
v_call: TRBV10-2; d_call: .; clone_size: .; j_call: TRBJ2-1; cdr3_nt: TGCGCCAGCAGTGAGTCCCCCAGCTTTGAGCAGTTCTTC; cdr3_aa: CASSESPSFEQFF
v_call: TRBV18; d_call: .; clone_size: .; j_call: TRBJ2-2; cdr3_nt: TGTGCCAGCTCACCGCTAGACACCGGGGAGCTGTTTTTT; cdr3_aa: CASSPLDTGELFF
v_call: TRBV6-5; d_call: .; clone_size: .; j_call: TRBJ1-6; cdr3_nt: TGTGCCAGCAGTTCAGACAGCTATAATTCACCCCTCCACTTT; cdr3_aa: CASSSDSYNSPLHF
v_call: TRBV5-1; d_call: TRBD1; clone_size: few; j_call: TRBJ2-3; cdr3_nt: TGCGCCAGCAGCTTGTTCGGGACAGGGGGCGCAGATACGCAGTATTTT; cdr3_aa: CASSLFGTGGADTQYF
v_call: TRBV28; d_call: TRBD1; clone_size: .; j_call: TRBJ1-2; cdr3_nt: TGTGCCAGCAGAATTCCGGGACAGGGCGACGGCTACACCTTC; cdr3_aa: CASRIPGQGDGYTF
v_call: TRBV10-3; d_call: TRBD2; clone_size: .; j_call: TRBJ2-3; cdr3_nt: TGTGCCATCAGTGAGGCTAGCGGGAGCACTACGCAGTATTTT; cdr3_aa: CAISEASGSTTQYF
v_call: TRBV6-6; d_call: .; clone_size: .; j_call: TRBJ2-5; cdr3_nt: TGTGCCAGCAGAACCGGGGAATTCGAGACCCAGTACTTC; cdr3_aa: CASRTGEFETQYF
v_call: TRBV7-6; d_call: .; clone_size: .; j_call: TRBJ2-3; cdr3_nt: TGTGCCAGCAGCGCTTCAGGGATAAAAACAGATACGCAGTATTTT; cdr3_aa: CASSASGIKTDTQYF
v_call: TRBV4-1; d_call: TRBD1; clone_size: .; j_call: TRBJ2-3; cdr3_nt: TGCGCCAGCAGCCAAGATAAGGGACAGGGGACAGATACGCAGTATTTT; cdr3_aa: CASSQDKGQGTDTQYF
v_call: TRBV6-6; d_call: .; clone_size: .; j_call: TRBJ2-7; cdr3_nt: TGTGCCAGCAGTTACGGACCTGGTTTCGAGCAGTACTTC; cdr3_aa: CASSYGPGFEQYF
v_call: TRBV13; d_call: .; clone_size: .; j_call: TRBJ1-2; cdr3_nt: TGTGCCAGCAGCTTAGTCCCACGGGAGTCAGCCTACACCTTC; cdr3_aa: CASSLVPRESAYTF
v_call: TRBV6-5; d_call: TRBD2; clone_size: .; j_call: TRBJ2-7; cdr3_nt: TGTGCCAGCAGTCCGACTAGCGGGGCTTACGAGCAGTACTTC; cdr3_aa: CASSPTSGAYEQYF
v_call: TRBV11-2; d_call: .; clone_size: .; j_call: TRBJ2-7; cdr3_nt: TGTGCCAGCAGCTTATCCGGACCCGAACCCTACGAGCAGTACTTC; cdr3_aa: CASSLSGPEPYEQYF
v_call: TRBV6-1; d_call: .; clone_size: .; j_call: TRBJ1-2; cdr3_nt: TGTGCCAGCAGTGTACCCTTGGGACGGACCTATAACTATGGCTACACCTTC; cdr3_aa: CASSVPLGRTYNYGYTF
v_call: TRBV3-1/TRBV3-2; d_call: TRBD1; clone_size: .; j_call: TRBJ1-2; cdr3_nt: TGTGCCAGCAGCCAAGCCGGGACAGGGCGAGGTGGCTACACCTTC; cdr3_aa: CASSQAGTGRGGYTF
v_call: TRBV10-3; d_call: .; clone_size: .; j_call: TRBJ1-2; cdr3_nt: TGTGCCTCAACGGATAGGCCAAGGGATCTTGATGGCTACACCTTC; cdr3_aa: CASTDRPRDLDGYTF
v_call: TRBV5-5; d_call: .; clone_size: .; j_call: TRBJ2-2; cdr3_nt: TGTGCCAGCAGCCCCCTCTGGGCCACGAACACCGGGGAGCTGTTTTTT; cdr3_aa: CASSPLWATNTGELFF
v_call: TRBV18; d_call: .; clone_size: .; j_call: TRBJ1-5; cdr3_nt: TGTGCCAGCTCACCGTCGTTGGCAAACAATCAGCCCCAGCATTTT; cdr3_aa: CASSPSLANNQPQHF
v_call: TRBV15; d_call: TRBD1; clone_size: .; j_call: TRBJ1-5; cdr3_nt: TGTGCCACCAGCAGTTTGGGTGCGGGACAGGGGCCGGGTCAGCCCCAGCATTTT; cdr3_aa: CATSSLGAGQGPGQPQHF
v_call: TRBV7-2; d_call: TRBD2; clone_size: .; j_call: TRBJ2-5; cdr3_nt: TGTGCCAGCAGTTTTAGCGGGGGGGCCGCGCAAGAGACCCAGTACTTC; cdr3_aa: CASSFSGGAAQETQYF
v_call: TRBV5-1; d_call: .; clone_size: .; j_call: TRBJ1-2; cdr3_nt: TGCGCCAGCAGCTTATCCGGTACCTCTAACTATGGCTACACCTTC; cdr3_aa: CASSLSGTSNYGYTF